These T cell receptor beta chains were read from a single sample in a study of blood T cell repertoires in COVID-19. The assay was immunoSEQ multiplex PCR, and TCRdb's table has in-frame clones only and misses some. The sample yields about 42,000 clones, around 83% seen once. Sequenced sample: peripheral blood. The source of these receptors is a woman aged 70-85 years in a cohort sampled during active COVID-19. The CDR3 runs from the conserved cysteine through the conserved F or W. A D gene is named only where the DNA matches it firmly. Size values are once, few and many counts, or a class for expanded clones, and some rows have none.

>.|TRBJ2-3|.|TRBV28
TGTGCCAGCAGTTTAAACGGCGGAGGCACAGATACGCAGTATTTT
CASSLNGGGTDTQYF
>TRBD2|TRBJ2-1|.|TRBV3-1/TRBV3-2
TGTGCCAGCAGCCGACTAGCGGGAGTCGGGTACAATGAGCAGTTCTTC
CASSRLAGVGYNEQFF
>.|TRBJ2-7|medium-sized|TRBV14
TGTGCCAGCAGCCAAGCAGGGGCGCGAGGCGAGCAGTACTTC
CASSQAGARGEQYF
>TRBD2|TRBJ2-7|.|TRBV27
TGTGCCAGCAGTTTATCTCCCATAACCGGGACTAGCGCCTACGAGCAGTACTTC
CASSLSPITGTSAYEQYF
>TRBD2|TRBJ2-4|.|TRBV2
TGTGCCAGCAGTGATAATAGCGGGAGGGGGAACATTCAGTACTTC
CASSDNSGRGNIQYF
>TRBD1|TRBJ2-5|once|TRBV28
TGTGCCAGCAGTGAGAGTGGGACAGGGGGGGAGACCCAGTACTTC
CASSESGTGGETQYF
>.|TRBJ1-5|.|TRBV4-2
TGTGCCAGCAGCCAAGATATATCGGGGTATAGCAATCAGCCCCAGCATTTT
CASSQDISGYSNQPQHF
>.|TRBJ1-5|.|TRBV6-6
TGTGCCAGCAGAAGGGACACTAATAGCAATCAGCCCCAGCATTTT
CASRRDTNSNQPQHF
>TRBD1|TRBJ2-1|.|TRBV10-3
TGTGCCATCAGTGACCGGGACAGGGGAAACAATGAGCAGTTCTTC
CAISDRDRGNNEQFF
>.|TRBJ1-4|once|TRBV28
TGTGCCAGCAGTCTTTGGGGAGGAGCTAATGAAAAACTGTTTTTT
CASSLWGGANEKLFF
>.|TRBJ1-6|.|TRBV19
TGTGCCAGTAGGATGGCGGGCAATTCACCCCTCCACTTT
CASRMAGNSPLHF
>.|TRBJ1-3|.|TRBV5-6
TGTGCCAGCAGCTTGGGAGCAGGGGACGCGTGGAACTCTGGAAACACCATATATTTT
CASSLGAGDAWNSGNTIYF
>TRBD2|TRBJ2-5|.|TRBV7-2
TGTGCCAGCAGCTCGACTAGCGGGCCTGGGCGGTGGGAGACCCAGTACTTC
CASSSTSGPGRWETQYF
>.|TRBJ1-2|.|TRBV5-8
TGTGCCAGCAGCTACGGGTGGTACTATGGCTACACCTTC
CASSYGWYYGYTF
>.|TRBJ1-1|.|TRBV7-9
TGTGCCAGCAGCTTCATAGGGCAGGGAAGGGCTTTCTTT
CASSFIGQGRAFF
>.|TRBJ2-2|few|TRBV27
TGTGCCAGCAGTTTATCGGCAGCGGGCGCGAACACCGGGGAGCTGTTTTTT
CASSLSAAGANTGELFF
>.|TRBJ1-5|.|TRBV7-9
TGTGCCAGCAGCTTTGACAGTTCTAATCAGCCCCAGCATTTT
CASSFDSSNQPQHF
>.|TRBJ2-7|.|TRBV2
TGTGCCAGCAGTGGTAGAAACTTC
CASSGRNF
>.|TRBJ2-1|.|TRBV7-8
TGTGCCAGCAGCTTAGTGGACGGGAGCTCCTACAATGAGCAGTTCTTC
CASSLVDGSSYNEQFF
>.|TRBJ2-7|.|TRBV6-5
.
CASSYDWASGSYIEYF
>TRBD1|TRBJ1-5|.|TRBV28
TGTGCCAGCACCCAGGGACAGGGCTATCAGCCCCAGCATTTT
CASTQGQGYQPQHF
>.|TRBJ2-5|.|TRBV7-8
TGTGCCAGCAGCGGAGGTGTAGGGGGACAAGAGACCCAGTACTTC
CASSGGVGGQETQYF
>TRBD2|TRBJ2-2|once|TRBV10-2
TGCGCCAGTGAGAATAGCGGGAGGGCCAACACCGGGGAGCTGTTTTTT
CASENSGRANTGELFF
>.|TRBJ1-1|.|TRBV6-5
TGTGCCAGCAGTTACTCGCGGCGGAACACTGAAGCTTTCTTT
CASSYSRRNTEAFF
>.|TRBJ2-7|once|TRBV28
TGTGCCAGCAGTTTACGTTTCTACGAGCAGTACTTC
CASSLRFYEQYF